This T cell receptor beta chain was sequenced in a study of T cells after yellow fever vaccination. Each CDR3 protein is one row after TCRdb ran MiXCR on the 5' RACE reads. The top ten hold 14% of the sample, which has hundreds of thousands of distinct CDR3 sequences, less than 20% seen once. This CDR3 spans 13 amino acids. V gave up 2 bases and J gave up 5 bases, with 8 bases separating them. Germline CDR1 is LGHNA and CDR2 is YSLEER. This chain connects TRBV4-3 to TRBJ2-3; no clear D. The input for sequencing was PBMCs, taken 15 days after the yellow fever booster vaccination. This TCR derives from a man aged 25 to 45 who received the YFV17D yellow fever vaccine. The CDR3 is CASSQRTGDTQYF. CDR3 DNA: TGCGCCAGCAGCCAAAGAACCGGAGATACGCAGTATTTT.